The clone carrying this T cell receptor (beta chain) was seen a few times. CDR3 length: 15 amino acids. CDR1 and CDR2 (germline): MNHNS, SASEGT. The ends were cut back, 6 bases at V and 0 bases at J, with 12 bases in the middle. The data originate from a study of T-cell reconstitution after alpha-beta-depleted transplantation in children. The TCRbeta library was prepared with unique molecular identifiers. TCRdb itself ran the PCR reads through MiXCR, one entry per CDR3 protein. The sample includes approximately 400,000 distinct CDR3 sequences, roughly a tenth seen only once; the top ten take 4.5% to 6.5%.

The receptor comes from a human donor who donated a stem cell graft to a child with acute myeloid leukemia. The V and J genes are TRBV6-1 and TRBJ1-5; tentatively, D is TRBD1 (5 bases). The sample here was PBMCs from the stem cell graft donor, taken from the stem cell graft. CDR3 protein: CASSSTEYSNQPQHF. The CDR3 region has the DNA TGTGCCAGCAGCTCGACAGAATATAGCAATCAGCCCCAGCATTTT.